This T cell receptor (beta chain) stems from a study of blood T cell repertoires in COVID-19. Study summary: The United States, Italy and Spain supplied acute and convalescent COVID-19 samples. In each case, the material was cDNA or gDNA derived from T cells, B-cell-depleted T cells, or PBMCs.

Trimming left V 1 base short and J 5 bases short, with 8 bases between. The CDR3 runs 13 residues. Germline V lookup: CDR1 LGHNA, CDR2 YSLEER. Only a few counts were recorded for this clone. How the authors handled the data: The authors estimated nucleated cell counts from reference gene primer amplification. Repertoires were generated with immunoSEQ multiplex PCR, while TCRdb's copy carries only in-frame clones and drops some. V and J calls and clone size are copied from that table; D and trimming were computed from the DNA. Here the sample spans tens of thousands of clones, approximately 83% being singletons.

This sequence was found in an elderly man with acute or convalescent COVID-19. This rearrangement joins TRBV4-3 to TRBJ1-2; no clear D gene. The sequenced sample consisted of peripheral blood. For the CDR3, the DNA is TGCGCCAGCAGCCAAGCAGGAGGGTATGGCTACACCTTC. It specifies CASSQAGGYGYTF.